This T cell receptor (beta chain) stems from a study of shared clonotypes between healthy human individuals. The study drew its donors from healthy HIV-negative adults without recent acute infections or vaccinations. The authors split each subset's genomic DNA evenly across several immunoSEQ plates. Profiled with immunoSEQ multiplex PCR; TCRdb holds only in-frame clones, not every one. Of more than 2,000,000 clones in the sample, more than 80% were seen once. Material: naive CD4+ T cells from PBMCs. Stated subset: CD45RA+ positively selected. This TCR was recovered from a man between 18 and 35 years old in good health. Some clones in this sample may be carry-over from other donors' samples.

This chain's CDR3 is CASSLMLAGDLDTQYF. CDR3 bases: TGTGCCAGCAGCTTAATGCTAGCGGGAGATTTAGATACGCAGTATTTT. The chain couples TRBV7-3 to TRBJ2-3; 10 nucleotides match TRBD2. The V gene end was trimmed by 1 base and the J gene end by 5 bases; junction bases not matched to a gene: 6. From germline, CDR1 is SGHTA and CDR2 FQGTGA. This CDR3 is built from 16 residues.